This T cell receptor beta chain was captured by sequencing in a study of TIL therapy for anti-PD-1-resistant metastatic lung cancer. Study-level information: Most patients had lung adenocarcinoma. Tumors carried a median about 1.5 non-synonymous mutations per megabase.

Sequencing used immunoSEQ v3. Libraries were sequenced to roughly 2 million read pairs (survey) or roughly 4.5-6 million (deep). Sequencing used immunoSEQ multiplex PCR; TCRdb keeps in-frame clones, though not all of them. Seen here are about 36,000 clones, less than 75% observed once, and the top ten hold 4.5% to 6%. The trim removed 7 bases at V and 3 bases at J, leaving 15 bases unmatched. This CDR3 region has 16 residues. Per germline, CDR1 SGHKS and CDR2 YYEKEE (reference sequence). As to time point: pre-treatment sample, taken before nivolumab and TIL therapy. Patients were adults with stage 4 NSCLC.

This TCR was sampled from a person between 25 and 80 years old with non-small cell lung cancer. The chain recombines TRBV5-5 with TRBJ1-1; TRBD1 aligns across 7 bases. Sequencing was performed on blood, taken at baseline. The CDR3, as DNA: TGTGCCAGCTCCAAAGGAAGGGGACAGCAGGACACTGAAGCTTTCTTT. Its protein product is CASSKGRGQQDTEAFF. The whole variable domain, filled in from reference TRBV5-5 and TRBJ1-1, reads DAGVTQSPTHLIKTRGQQVTLRCSPISGHKSVSWYQQVLGQGPQFIFQYYEKEERGRGNFPDRFSARQFPNYSSELNVNALLLGDSALYLCASSKGRGQQDTEAFFGQGTRLTVV.